Shown below are 24 T cell receptor beta chains from a single sample sequenced in a study of cytomegalovirus exposure and HLA in healthy donors (dated by TCRdb to about 2017). Library method: the immunoSEQ multiplex PCR assay. As stored in TCRdb, this immuneACCESS dataset retains in-frame rearrangements with V and J assigned. A fraction of the clones does not appear; measured against another copy, unresolved V genes explain less than half of the discrepancy, and the remainder lacks a known reason. The sample table records around 190,000 clones; roughly 81% of these occur just once. In total, the top ten clones hold around 1.2% of the sample. The sample was PBMCs. Source of these receptors: a woman under 40 in good health and CMV-seronegative.

The gene calls are TRBV6-4 and TRBJ2-7; weak D call: TRBD1 (6 bases). The germline V gene encodes CDR1 MRHNA and CDR2 SNTAGT. CDR3 size: 11 residues. Trimming cost V 11 bases and J 2 bases, with 10 bases left between them. The CDR3 DNA sequence: TGTGCCCACCCAGGGGCCTACGAGCAGTACTTC. This sequence encodes CAHPGAYEQYF.

This clone was found once. The chain recombines TRBV7-9 with TRBJ1-1, with D maybe TRBD1 (6 bases). Germline CDR1 and CDR2: SEHNR and FQNEAQ (reference sequence). Between the trimmed V and J ends, which lost 11 bases and 3 bases, there was a span of 16 bases. The CDR3 is made up of 13 amino acids. CDR3 DNA sequence: TGTGCCGGAGAACAGGGTTCGTACACTGAAGCTTTCTTT. This encodes CAGEQGSYTEAFF.

The rearrangement uses TRBV10-3 and TRBJ2-1, with D tentatively TRBD2 (6 bases). The CDR3 has 15 residues. Germline loops: CDR1 ENHRY, CDR2 SYGVKD. Trimming cost V 0 bases and J 5 bases, with 11 bases left between them. This chain's CDR3 is CAISESGGTNNEQFF. In nucleotides, the CDR3 is TGTGCCATCAGTGAGTCCGGCGGGACCAACAATGAGCAGTTCTTC.

This clone turned up a few times. The chain couples TRBV6-5 to TRBJ2-7; 7 nucleotides agree with TRBD2. V lost 8 bases and J lost 3; bases outside the gene matches: 10. This CDR3 spans 14 amino acids. Germline lookup yields CDR1 MNHEY and CDR2 SVGAGI. CDR3: CASAAGLGGYEQYF. The CDR3 DNA is TGTGCCAGCGCCGCCGGACTAGGAGGCTACGAGCAGTACTTC.

V is TRBV4-1 and J is TRBJ2-5, with 12 nucleotides matching TRBD2. The germline V gene encodes CDR1 MGHRA and CDR2 YSYEKL. The V and J ends lost 4 bases and 6 bases, in that order; junction bases with no gene match: 6. CDR3 length: 15 residues. CDR3 bases: TGCGCCAGCAGCCTCGGACTAGCGGGATCTCAGACCCAGTACTTC. Translation: CASSLGLAGSQTQYF.

The chain employs TRBV5-1 and TRBJ2-1; 8 bases align to TRBD2. This CDR3 has 16 residues. Looked up from germline, CDR1 is SGHRS and CDR2 is YFSETQ. Losses at the gene ends were 2 bases for V and 9 bases for J; bases not matched to a gene: 13. The CDR3 protein is CASSLQVSGRGGEQFF. The CDR3 coding sequence is TGCGCCAGCAGCTTACAGGTGAGCGGGAGAGGAGGTGAGCAGTTCTTC.

This clone showed up just a few times. V is TRBV7-3 and J is TRBJ1-1, with D maybe TRBD1 (6 bases). This CDR3 is built from 14 residues. CDR1 SGHTA and CDR2 FQGTGA come from the germline V gene. The ends were cut back, 5 bases at V and 2 bases at J, with 12 bases in the middle. The CDR3 reads CASSPKQGNTEAFF. The CDR3 coding sequence is TGTGCCAGCAGCCCCAAACAGGGTAACACTGAAGCTTTCTTT.

The V call is TRBV25-1, the J call TRBJ1-4; 8 positions agree with TRBD1. Looked up from germline, CDR1 is MGHDK and CDR2 is SYGVNS. V was clipped by 0 bases and J by 1 base; unmatched bases: 1. The CDR3 extends over 16 amino acids. DNA of the CDR3: TGTGCCAGCAGTGAATACGGGACAGGAACTAATGAAAAACTGTTTTTT. Protein sequence: CASSEYGTGTNEKLFF.

The V gene is TRBV4-1, the J gene TRBJ1-4; D is possibly TRBD1 (6 bases). The CDR3 is made up of 15 amino acids. Per the germline V gene, CDR1 is MGHRA and CDR2 is YSYEKL. V lost 1 base to trimming and J lost 7 bases, with 13 bases between them. The CDR3 DNA follows: TGCGCCAGCAGCCAAGTGCCCGGGGGGCTTGAAAAACTGTTTTTT. The encoded protein is CASSQVPGGLEKLFF.

The CDR3 protein is CATSREDSSNTEAFF. In DNA, the CDR3 is TGTGCCACCAGCAGAGAGGACTCCTCGAACACTGAAGCTTTCTTT. The chain uses TRBV15 and TRBJ1-1; D ambiguous. Germline lookup yields CDR1 LNHNV and CDR2 YYDKDF (reference sequence). Trimming shortened V by 0 bases and J by 1 base, and 9 bases separated the two germline ends. This CDR3 spans 15 amino acids.

The CDR3 loop is CASSPRSYEQYF. CDR3 in DNA: TGTGCCAGCAGCCCCAGGTCCTACGAGCAGTACTTC. The J gene is TRBJ2-7, the V gene TRBV28; no clear D. The CDR3 sequence is 12 residues long. Germline V CDR1 and CDR2: MDHEN, SYDVKM. Trimming removed 6 bases from V and 1 base from J, with 7 bases in between.

The rearrangement links TRBV4-2 to TRBJ2-5; 10 bases line up with TRBD2. CDR3 size: 15 residues. The germline V gene has CDR1 LGHNA and CDR2 YNFKEQ. The J segment lost 5 bases and the V segment lost 1 base, leaving 4 bases of the junction unmatched. CDR3 bases: TGTGCCAGCAGCCAAGGAGCAGCGGGAGGGGAGACCCAGTACTTC. Translating gives CASSQGAAGGETQYF.

J is TRBJ2-7 and V is TRBV9; 12 positions agree with TRBD1. Germline V gives CDR1 SGDLS, CDR2 YYNGEE. The junction had 12 bases not matched to a gene; V was cut back by 4 bases and J by 7 bases. The CDR3 extends over 16 amino acids. The CDR3 protein is CASSLGPGQGAQEQYF. The DNA for the CDR3 is TGTGCCAGCAGCCTAGGCCCGGGACAGGGGGCACAGGAGCAGTACTTC. Drawing the rest from reference TRBV9 and TRBJ2-7, the complete variable domain is DSGVTQTPKHLITATGQRVTLRCSPRSGDLSVYWYQQSLDQGLQFLIQYYNGEERAKGNILERFSAQQFPDLHSELNLSSLELGDSALYFCASSLGPGQGAQEQYFGPGTRLTVT.

The chain has TRBV11-2 and TRBJ1-1; D not resolved. Germline assignment: CDR1 SGHAT and CDR2 FQNNGV. The CDR3 length is 12 residues. The V gene lost 1 base and the J gene lost 7 bases, with 7 bases spanning the gap. The CDR3 protein is CASSLAYGEAFF. The CDR3 DNA follows: TGTGCCAGCAGCTTAGCTTACGGTGAAGCTTTCTTT.

This clone was seen just once. V and J are TRBV5-1 and TRBJ1-2; maybe TRBD1 (6 bases). This CDR3 has 14 amino acids. The ends were cut back, 3 bases at V and 0 bases at J, with 9 bases in the middle. CDR1 and CDR2 from the germline V gene are SGHRS and YFSETQ. This CDR3 reads CASSWRTANYGYTF. The CDR3 region has the DNA TGCGCCAGCAGCTGGAGGACAGCTAACTATGGCTACACCTTC.

The chain uses TRBV9 and TRBJ1-2; D call uncertain. This CDR3 has 14 amino acids. Germline V gene lookup returns CDR1 SGDLS and CDR2 YYNGEE. V shed 3 bases and J shed 5 bases, with 14 bases lying between them. CDR3 residues: CASSARGGLYGYTF. The CDR3 DNA is TGTGCCAGCAGCGCCCGGGGAGGACTGTATGGCTACACCTTC.

The rearrangement links TRBV7-2 to TRBJ1-2; D is undetermined. CDR1 is SGHTA and CDR2 is FQGNSA in the germline V gene. The CDR3 is made up of 13 amino acids. The V gene lost 2 bases and the J gene lost 4 bases, with 8 bases spanning the gap. The CDR3 nucleotides are TGTGCCAGCAGCTTAAGCGAAAGCTATGGCTACACCTTC. Translated, it gives CASSLSESYGYTF.

In DNA, the CDR3 is TGCGCCAGCAGTGAATCGAGGGTACAGCCCCAGCATTTT. Amino acid sequence: CASSESRVQPQHF. The V call is TRBV10-1, the J call TRBJ1-5; D uncertain. Germline V gene sequence: CDR1 WNHNN, CDR2 SYGVQD (reference sequence). Trimming stripped 3 bases from V and 7 bases from J, with 10 bases between. The CDR3 is 13 amino acids.

The V and J genes are TRBV5-1 and TRBJ2-1, with TRBD2 as a possible D gene (6 bases). Germline loops: CDR1 SGHRS, CDR2 YFSETQ. Trimming shortened V by 7 bases and J by 3 bases, and 20 bases separated the two germline ends. The CDR3 length is 16 residues. Written as DNA, the CDR3 is TGCGCCAGCGCGACGACGGGGACTCAAAGCTACAATGAGCAGTTCTTC. Translated: CASATTGTQSYNEQFF.

This sequence joins TRBV27 and TRBJ2-1, with D unclear. The germline CDR1 and CDR2 sequences are MNHEY and SMNVEV (reference sequence). V lost 3 bases and J lost 8, with 11 bases in between. The length of the CDR3 is 13 residues. The CDR3 DNA sequence: TGTGCCAGCAGTTTTATGGGCCTGGATGAGCAGTTCTTC. This translates into CASSFMGLDEQFF.

The rearrangement uses TRBV7-6 and TRBJ1-1, with D possibly being TRBD1 (6 bases). Trimming left V 4 bases short and J 1 base short, with 13 bases between. The CDR3 has 15 amino acids. Per the germline V gene, CDR1 is SGHVS and CDR2 is FNYEAQ. CDR3 coding DNA: TGTGCCAGCAGCTCATACAGGGTCTCGAACACTGAAGCTTTCTTT. Translation: CASSSYRVSNTEAFF.

This chain joins TRBV5-4 and TRBJ2-3; 11 bases map to TRBD2. Germline V gene sequence: CDR1 SGHNT, CDR2 YYREEE (reference sequence). V was clipped by 3 bases and J by 6 bases; unmatched bases: 6. The CDR3 covers 15 residues. CDR3 in amino acids: CASSSTSGGRDTQYF. CDR3 nucleotides: TGTGCCAGCAGCTCCACTAGCGGGGGAAGGGATACGCAGTATTTT.

This clone was observed a single time. The chain links TRBV27 to TRBJ1-2; 10 bases map to TRBD1. The CDR3 sequence is 13 residues long. V shed 6 bases, J shed 7 bases, and the junction held 5 bases outside the gene matches. Per germline, CDR1 MNHEY and CDR2 SMNVEV (reference sequence). The CDR3 DNA is TGTGCCAGCAGACTTAGGGACAGGGGTGGCTACACCTTC. Translating it yields CASRLRDRGGYTF.

The chain employs TRBV4-2 and TRBJ2-1; the D is unclear. CDR3 length equals 16 residues. V lost 0 bases and J lost 15, with 24 bases in between. The germline V gene encodes CDR1 LGHNA and CDR2 YNFKEQ. This CDR3 reads CASSQDQSSSALFRFF. The CDR3 bases are TGTGCCAGCAGCCAAGATCAGAGTTCGAGCGCCCTATTTCGGTTCTTC.